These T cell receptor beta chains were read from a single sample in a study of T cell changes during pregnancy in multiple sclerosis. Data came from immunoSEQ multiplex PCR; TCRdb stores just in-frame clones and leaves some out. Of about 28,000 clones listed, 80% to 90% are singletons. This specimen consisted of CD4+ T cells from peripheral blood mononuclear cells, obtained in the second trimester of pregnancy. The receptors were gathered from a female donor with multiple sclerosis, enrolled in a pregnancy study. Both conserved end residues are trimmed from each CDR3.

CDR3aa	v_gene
ASSQDGQRYEQY	TRBV4-1
ASSPNTGGLREQF	TRBV5-1
ASSRTGGSGETQY	TRBV7-3
ASRPGPQPGMNTGELF	TRBV12-2
ASSARDRVPEAF	TRBV5-6
ATSRPTGTGHYEQY	TRBV15
ASSPKGAGTYEQY	TRBV18
ASSLAGSETQY	TRBV11-2
ASSVRAMGQFFNSPLH	TRBV7-2
ASSYAGAGGYT	TRBV6-5
ASSQGQGMNTEAF	TRBV7-2
ASSVAQGGTEAF	TRBV9
ASSRSVGGELF	TRBV2
ASGRYWGGEKLF	TRBV5-6
ASSRNIRGPNTGELF	TRBV7-2
ASSEPFARQGAGNQPQH	TRBV6-1
ASSELGLGETQY	TRBV10-1
ASSPRPVTTGNTIY	TRBV18
ASSPPSGGADTQY	TRBV18
ASNRDRGGEQY	TRBV2
ASSPGGTFSYEQY	TRBV9
ASSYSTGNYGYT	TRBV6-5
ASSHRCEQY	TRBV21-1
ASSETSGGAGEQF	TRBV5-1
ASSYRGTGELF	TRBV6-5
ASSDPFYNEQF	TRBV10-1
ASSPWDSQNTEAF	TRBV5-4
ASSLLTYEQY	TRBV28
SANSGTIKF	TRBV20-1
ASSSPDGGYGYT	TRBV5-4
ASTAIGLAGFTSTDTQY	TRBV6-4
ASSRLAGLTDTQY	TRBV18
ASSHPTGRQRNTIY	TRBV4-1
ASSLGGQEAF	TRBV11-2
ASSPTWGVGNTIY	TRBV11-2
ASRVGLAGGTAGETQY	TRBV10-2
SGDYLEQF	TRBV20-1
ASSEGGGDEKLF	TRBV6-1
ASSLGLAGAPYEQY	TRBV7-9
ASSYPGLVYEQY	TRBV6-6
ASRRAGFSYEQY	TRBV13
ASSLVGAGNTEAF	TRBV5-1
ASSPGRTDTQY	TRBV18
ASSSTAGGETQY	TRBV5-1
ASSQDGQGLRGEKLF	TRBV4-1
ASSFTGALGNTIY	TRBV28
ASSPGTFHNGYT	TRBV5-1
ASSFSAGSYEQY	TRBV5-1
ASSATSGGARNTGELF	TRBV10-1
AISRQGMNTEAF	TRBV10-3
ASSPYRGGSPLH	TRBV27
SARAFPQEY	TRBV20-1
SVAGGGQGEQY	TRBV29-1